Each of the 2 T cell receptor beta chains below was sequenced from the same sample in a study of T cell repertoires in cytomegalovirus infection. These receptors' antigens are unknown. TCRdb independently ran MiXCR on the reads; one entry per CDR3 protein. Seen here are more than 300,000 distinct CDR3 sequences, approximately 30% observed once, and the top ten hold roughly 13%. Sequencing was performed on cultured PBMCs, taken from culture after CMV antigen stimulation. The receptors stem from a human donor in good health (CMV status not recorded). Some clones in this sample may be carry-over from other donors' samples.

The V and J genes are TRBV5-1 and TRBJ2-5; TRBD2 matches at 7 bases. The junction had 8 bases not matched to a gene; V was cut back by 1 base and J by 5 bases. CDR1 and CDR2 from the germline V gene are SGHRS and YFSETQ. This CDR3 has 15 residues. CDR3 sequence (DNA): TGCGCCAGCAGCTTGTTTAAGCGGGATAAGGAGACCCAGTACTTC. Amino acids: CASSLFKRDKETQYF.

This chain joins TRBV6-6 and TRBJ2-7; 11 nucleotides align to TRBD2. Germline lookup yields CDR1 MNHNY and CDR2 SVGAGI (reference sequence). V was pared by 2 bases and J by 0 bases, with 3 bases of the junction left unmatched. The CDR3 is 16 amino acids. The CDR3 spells CASSYGGTSGSYEQYV. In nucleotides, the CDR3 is TGTGCCAGCAGTTACGGGGGGACTAGCGGCTCCTACGAGCAGTACGTC.